This T cell receptor (beta chain) was profiled in a study of blood T cell repertoires in COVID-19. Study details: Collection of acute and convalescent COVID-19 samples took place in the United States, Italy and Spain.

Some clones are missing from TCRdb's copy, which holds only in-frame ones; the method was immunoSEQ multiplex PCR. The sample carries around 170,000 clones, around four fifths recorded once. The sequence derives from a man aged 25-45 years with active or convalescent COVID-19. Sequenced input: peripheral blood.

The CDR3 protein is CASSGGGSGANVLTF. The DNA for the CDR3 is TGTGCCAGCAGTGGAGGCGGCTCTGGGGCCAACGTCCTGACTTTC. The chain uses TRBV28 and TRBJ2-6, with D possibly matching TRBD2 (5 bases). The CDR3 is made up of 15 amino acids. The V end was cut by 5 bases, the J end by 0 bases, with 8 bases between. Germline V gives CDR1 MDHEN, CDR2 SYDVKM.